The present entry profiles one T cell receptor beta chain with its context. Its antigen is as yet unknown. Germline trimming cut 5 bases from V and 2 bases from J; bases unmatched to any gene: 9. The CDR3 covers 16 residues. Looked up from germline, CDR1 is SGHTA and CDR2 is FQGNSA. The data were obtained in a study of T cell responses to AZD1222 COVID-19 vaccine. Overall study findings and caveats: Increases in Spike-specific TCR breadth and depth were seen after two AZD1222 doses.

Assay: immunoSEQ multiplex PCR; the TCRdb copy retains only in-frame clones and omits some. Of some 130,000 clones listed, around 90% were seen once; the top ten hold roughly 3.1%. The genes are TRBV7-2 and TRBJ1-5; 7 bases are a match to TRBD1. The receptor comes from an adult in good health. Sequencing used peripheral blood, obtained on day 0 of AZD1222 vaccination. DNA of the CDR3: TGTGCCAGCAGCACGCAGGGGGGACACCGCAATCAGCCCCAGCATTTT. Its translation: CASSTQGGHRNQPQHF.